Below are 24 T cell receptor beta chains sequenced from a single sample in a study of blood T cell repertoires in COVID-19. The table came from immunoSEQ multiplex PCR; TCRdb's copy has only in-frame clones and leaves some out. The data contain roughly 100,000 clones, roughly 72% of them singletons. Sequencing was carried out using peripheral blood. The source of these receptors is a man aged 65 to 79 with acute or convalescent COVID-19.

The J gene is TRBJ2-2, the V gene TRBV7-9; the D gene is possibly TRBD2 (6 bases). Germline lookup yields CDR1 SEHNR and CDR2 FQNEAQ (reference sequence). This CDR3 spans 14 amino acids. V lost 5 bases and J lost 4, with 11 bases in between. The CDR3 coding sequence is TGTGCCAGCAGCCTGCTGGGGGGCACCGGGGAGCTGTTTTTT. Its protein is CASSLLGGTGELFF.

This CDR3 is CASSNRQGTQYF. The CDR3 DNA follows: TGTGCCAGCAGTAACCGACAGGGGACGCAGTATTTT. This chain links TRBV14 with TRBJ2-3; 8 nucleotides align to TRBD1. Germline-derived CDR1 and CDR2 are SGHDN and FVKESK. The CDR3 loop spans 12 amino acids. The junction had 5 bases not matched to a gene; V was cut back by 6 bases and J by 9 bases.

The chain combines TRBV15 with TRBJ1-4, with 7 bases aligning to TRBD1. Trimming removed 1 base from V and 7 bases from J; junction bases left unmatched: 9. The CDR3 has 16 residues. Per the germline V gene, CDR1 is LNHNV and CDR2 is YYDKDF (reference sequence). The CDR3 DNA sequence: TGTGCCACCAGCAGAGTCGGAGGGGGCCGGGGTGAAAAACTGTTTTTT. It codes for CATSRVGGGRGEKLFF.

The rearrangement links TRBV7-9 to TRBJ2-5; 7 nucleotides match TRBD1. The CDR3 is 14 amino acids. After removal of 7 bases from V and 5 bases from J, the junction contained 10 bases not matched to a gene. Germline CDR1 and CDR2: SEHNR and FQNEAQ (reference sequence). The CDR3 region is CASTKTGIRETQYF. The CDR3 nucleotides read TGTGCCAGCACCAAGACAGGGATAAGGGAGACCCAGTACTTC.

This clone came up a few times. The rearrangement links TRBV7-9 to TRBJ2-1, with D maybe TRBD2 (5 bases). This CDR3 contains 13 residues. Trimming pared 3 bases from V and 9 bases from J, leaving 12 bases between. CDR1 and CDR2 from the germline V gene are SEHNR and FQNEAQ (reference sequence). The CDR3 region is CASSFVQGSEQFF. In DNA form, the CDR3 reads TGTGCCAGCAGCTTTGTCCAAGGGAGTGAGCAGTTCTTC.

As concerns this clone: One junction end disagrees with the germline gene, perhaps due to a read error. In DNA, the CDR3 is TGTGCCAGCAGTGGACCAAAAATAGGGGTCAGGGACTTC. Protein: CASSGPKIGVRDF. The chain couples TRBV28 to TRBJ2-7; possible D gene TRBD1, 5 bases. The CDR3 has 13 amino acids. Germline V gives CDR1 MDHEN, CDR2 SYDVKM.

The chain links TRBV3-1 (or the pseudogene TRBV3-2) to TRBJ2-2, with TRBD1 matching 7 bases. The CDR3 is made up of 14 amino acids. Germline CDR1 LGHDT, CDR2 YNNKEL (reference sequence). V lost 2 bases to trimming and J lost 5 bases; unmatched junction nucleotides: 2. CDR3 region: CASSQRQGTGELFF. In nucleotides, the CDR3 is TGTGCCAGCAGCCAACGACAGGGTACCGGGGAGCTGTTTTTT.

As DNA, the CDR3 is TGTGCCAGCAGCCCATACAGGGGGCGGTCCCCCGGGGAGCTGTTTTTT. Protein sequence: CASSPYRGRSPGELFF. The chain couples TRBV27 to TRBJ2-2; 9 nucleotides line up with TRBD1. The germline V gene has CDR1 MNHEY and CDR2 SMNVEV (reference sequence). The CDR3 has 16 amino acids. With V trimmed by 6 bases and J by 6 bases, 11 bases remained unmatched.

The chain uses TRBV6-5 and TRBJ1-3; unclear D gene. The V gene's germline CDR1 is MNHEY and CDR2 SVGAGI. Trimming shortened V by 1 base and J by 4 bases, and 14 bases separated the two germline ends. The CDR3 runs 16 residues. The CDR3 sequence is CASSYLFPGGGNTIYF. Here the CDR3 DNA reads TGTGCCAGCAGTTACTTATTCCCCGGAGGGGGAAACACCATATATTTT.

CDR3 DNA sequence: TGTGCCAGCAGCCAAAGACAGGGGTATGGCTACACCTTC. Its translation is CASSQRQGYGYTF. The chain is built from TRBV7-2 and TRBJ1-2; 8 bases fit TRBD1. The CDR3 extends over 13 amino acids. CDR1 SGHTA and CDR2 FQGNSA come from the germline V gene. Trimming took 5 bases from V and 5 from J; bases not matched to a gene: 4.

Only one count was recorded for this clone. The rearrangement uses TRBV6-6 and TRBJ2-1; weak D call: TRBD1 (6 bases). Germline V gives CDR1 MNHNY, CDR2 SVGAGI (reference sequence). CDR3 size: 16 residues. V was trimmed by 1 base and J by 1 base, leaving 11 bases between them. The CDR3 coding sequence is TGTGCCAGCAGTTACTTTCGGGACATATCCTACAATGAGCAGTTCTTC. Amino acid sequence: CASSYFRDISYNEQFF.

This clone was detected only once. The CDR3 DNA reads TGTGCCAGTAGTTCCCCAGGATCGATCGAAAAACTGTTTTTT. Protein sequence: CASSSPGSIEKLFF. The chain employs TRBV19 and TRBJ1-4; D is undetermined. The CDR3 runs 14 residues. Trimming shortened V by 5 bases and J by 8 bases, and 15 bases separated the two germline ends. Germline V CDR1 and CDR2: LNHDA, SQIVND (reference sequence).

The CDR3 sequence is CASSLGGGLGYTF. CDR3 DNA sequence: TGCGCCAGCAGCTTGGGCGGGGGGCTGGGCTACACCTTC. The V call is TRBV5-1, the J call TRBJ1-2; tentative D call: TRBD1 (6 bases). Trimming removed 0 bases at V and 8 bases at J, with 11 bases between. The CDR3 has 13 residues. The germline CDR1 and CDR2 sequences are SGHRS and YFSETQ.

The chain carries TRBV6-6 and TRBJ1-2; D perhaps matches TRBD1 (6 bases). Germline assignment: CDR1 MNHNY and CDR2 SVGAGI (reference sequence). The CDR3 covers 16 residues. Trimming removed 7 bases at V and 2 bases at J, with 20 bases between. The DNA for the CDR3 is TGTGCCAGCACGAAGGGGACACTTAACCTAAACTATGGCTACACCTTC. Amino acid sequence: CASTKGTLNLNYGYTF.

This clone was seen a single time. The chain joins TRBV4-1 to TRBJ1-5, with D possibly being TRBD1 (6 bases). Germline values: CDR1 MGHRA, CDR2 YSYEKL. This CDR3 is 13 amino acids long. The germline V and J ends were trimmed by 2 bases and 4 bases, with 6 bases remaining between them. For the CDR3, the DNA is TGCGCCAGCAGCCAAACAGGGAATCAGCCCCAGCATTTT. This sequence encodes CASSQTGNQPQHF.

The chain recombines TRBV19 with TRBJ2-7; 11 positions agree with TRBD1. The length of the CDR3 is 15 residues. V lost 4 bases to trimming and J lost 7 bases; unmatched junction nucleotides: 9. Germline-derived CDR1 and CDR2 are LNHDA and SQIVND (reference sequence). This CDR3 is CASSTTGTGGEEQYF. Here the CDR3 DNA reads TGTGCCAGTAGTACCACCGGGACAGGGGGGGAAGAGCAGTACTTC.

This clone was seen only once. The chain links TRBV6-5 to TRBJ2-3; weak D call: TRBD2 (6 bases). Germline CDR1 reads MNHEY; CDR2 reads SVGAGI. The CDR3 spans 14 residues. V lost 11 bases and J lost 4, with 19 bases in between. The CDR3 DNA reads TGTGCCTCCGGGGCGGGGATCTACCCAGATACGCAGTATTTT. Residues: CASGAGIYPDTQYF.

The CDR3 DNA follows: TGTGCCAGCAGCAAATCGGACAGAGCCAAAAACATTCAGTACTTC. It specifies CASSKSDRAKNIQYF. This rearrangement joins TRBV28 to TRBJ2-4; possible D gene TRBD1, 6 bases. This CDR3 contains 15 residues. V dropped 6 bases and J dropped 0 bases, with 12 bases sitting between them. Germline values: CDR1 MDHEN, CDR2 SYDVKM.

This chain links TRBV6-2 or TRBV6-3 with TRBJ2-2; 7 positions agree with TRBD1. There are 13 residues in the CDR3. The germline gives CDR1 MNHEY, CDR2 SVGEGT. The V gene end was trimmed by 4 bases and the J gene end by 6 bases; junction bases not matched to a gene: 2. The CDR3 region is CASSSQGAGELFF. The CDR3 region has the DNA TGTGCCAGCAGTTCCCAGGGGGCCGGGGAGCTGTTTTTT.

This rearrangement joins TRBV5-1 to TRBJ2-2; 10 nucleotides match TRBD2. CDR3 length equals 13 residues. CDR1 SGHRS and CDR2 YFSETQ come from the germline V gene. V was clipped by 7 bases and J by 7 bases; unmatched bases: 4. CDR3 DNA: TGCGCCAGCCTAGCGGGAGAAGTCGGGGAGCTGTTTTTT. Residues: CASLAGEVGELFF.

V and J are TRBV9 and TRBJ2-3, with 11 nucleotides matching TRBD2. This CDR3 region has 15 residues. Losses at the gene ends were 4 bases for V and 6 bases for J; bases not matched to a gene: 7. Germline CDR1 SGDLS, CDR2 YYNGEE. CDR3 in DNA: TGTGCCAGCAGCTTACTAGCGGGAGAAGGCGATACGCAGTATTTT. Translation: CASSLLAGEGDTQYF. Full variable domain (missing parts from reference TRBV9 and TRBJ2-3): DSGVTQTPKHLITATGQRVTLRCSPRSGDLSVYWYQQSLDQGLQFLIQYYNGEERAKGNILERFSAQQFPDLHSELNLSSLELGDSALYFCASSLLAGEGDTQYFGPGTRLTVL.

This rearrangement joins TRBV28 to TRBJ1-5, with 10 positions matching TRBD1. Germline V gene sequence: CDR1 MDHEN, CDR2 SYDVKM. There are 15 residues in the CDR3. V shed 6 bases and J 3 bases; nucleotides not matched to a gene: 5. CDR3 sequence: CASSRDRGYNQPQHF. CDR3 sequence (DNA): TGTGCCAGCAGCCGGGACAGGGGTTACAATCAGCCCCAGCATTTT.

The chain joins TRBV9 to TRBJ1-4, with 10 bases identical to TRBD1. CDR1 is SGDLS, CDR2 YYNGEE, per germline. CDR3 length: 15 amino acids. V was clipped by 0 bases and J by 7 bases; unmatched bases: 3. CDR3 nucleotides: TGTGCCAGCAGCGTAGACGGGACAGGGGTTGAAAAACTGTTTTTT. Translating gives CASSVDGTGVEKLFF.

CDR3 sequence: CASSVVGGLPGETQYF. CDR3 nucleotide sequence: TGTGCCAGCAGCGTAGTAGGGGGCCTCCCGGGAGAGACCCAGTACTTC. The genes are TRBV9 and TRBJ2-5, with 7 bases matching TRBD1. The CDR3 loop spans 16 amino acids. From germline, CDR1 is SGDLS and CDR2 YYNGEE. The V segment lost 0 bases and the J segment 4 bases; nucleotides outside the gene matches: 9.